These T cell receptor beta chains were read from a single sample in a study of vaccination effects on CD4 cells after COVID-19. Antigens of these TCRs are unknown. Measured with immunoSEQ multiplex PCR; TCRdb has only the in-frame clones, and not every one. The data hold 55,000 to 80,000 clones, with around 72% observed a single time. Sequencing used CD4+ T cells from PBMCs cultured with HCoV-OC43 spike peptides, obtained before COVID-19 vaccination. These receptor sequences come from a human donor who received a COVID-19 vaccine. CDR3s include the opening cysteine and the closing phenylalanine or tryptophan. D genes are given only for firm matches. Part of the rows lack a size; the others show once, few, many or a class for expanded clones.

d_call j_call clone_size v_call cdr3_aa cdr3_nt
. TRBJ1-6 . TRBV30 CAWSVGSTNSPLHF TGTGCCTGGAGTGTCGGATCCACTAATTCACCCCTCCACTTT
. TRBJ2-3 . TRBV5-1 CASRPTELSTDTQYF TGCGCCAGCAGACCCACGGAGCTAAGCACAGATACGCAGTATTTT
. TRBJ1-2 . TRBV6-6 CASTLGVDYGYTF TGTGCCAGCACCCTAGGGGTGGACTATGGCTACACCTTC
. TRBJ2-3 . TRBV14 CASSRLFDTQYF TGTGCCAGCAGCCGTTTATTTGATACGCAGTATTTT
. TRBJ1-3 . TRBV2 CASSQGSGNTIYF TGTGCCAGCAGTCAGGGCTCTGGAAACACCATATATTTT
. TRBJ1-2 . TRBV29-1 CSVDGAENYGYTF TGCAGCGTTGATGGGGCGGAGAACTATGGCTACACCTTC
. TRBJ1-6 . TRBV2 CASRAGTTTSPLHF TGTGCCAGCAGGGCGGGGACCACAACCTCACCCCTCCACTTT
TRBD2 TRBJ2-3 . TRBV24-1 CATSDRTSGGADTQYF TGTGCCACCAGTGATCGTACTAGCGGGGGTGCAGATACGCAGTATTTT
. TRBJ2-2 many TRBV18 CASSPRDPSIGELFF TGTGCCAGCTCACCCCGGGACCCTAGCATTGGGGAGCTGTTTTTT
TRBD2 TRBJ2-3 . TRBV3-1/TRBV3-2 CASSQRLAVITDTQYF TGTGCCAGCAGCCAGAGACTAGCGGTGATCACAGATACGCAGTATTTT
TRBD1 TRBJ1-4 few TRBV2 CASSADRPFNEKLFF TGTGCCAGCAGTGCGGACAGGCCCTTTAATGAAAAACTGTTTTTT
. TRBJ1-5 few TRBV15 CATSVGPVTTYSNQPQHF TGTGCCACCAGCGTGGGTCCCGTTACGACGTATAGCAATCAGCCCCAGCATTTT
. TRBJ1-2 once TRBV24-1 CATSDLSGNYGYTF TGTGCCACCAGTGATTTGTCAGGGAACTATGGCTACACCTTC
TRBD1 TRBJ1-5 . TRBV18 CASSLGQGNQPQHF TGTGCCAGCTCACTGGGACAGGGTAATCAGCCCCAGCATTTT
TRBD2 TRBJ2-1 . TRBV28 CASSTLAGGANEQFF TGTGCCAGCAGTACACTAGCGGGGGGGGCAAATGAGCAGTTCTTC
TRBD1 TRBJ1-6 . TRBV6-5 CASSYGTGASPLHF TGTGCCAGCAGTTACGGGACAGGGGCTTCACCCCTCCACTTT
. TRBJ2-3 . TRBV10-2 CASSDNHPSTDTQYF TGCGCCAGCAGTGACAACCACCCTAGCACAGATACGCAGTATTTT
TRBD1 TRBJ1-5 few TRBV18 CASSPTTELGRQGQPQHF TGTGCCAGCTCACCGACGACTGAATTGGGGCGACAGGGACAGCCCCAGCATTTT
. TRBJ2-3 . TRBV27 CASSLIAYTDTQYF TGTGCCAGCAGTTTGATAGCCTACACAGATACGCAGTATTTT
. TRBJ2-5 few TRBV6-5 CASSQLGGETQYF TGTGCCAGCAGTCAACTAGGGGGGGAGACCCAGTACTTC
. TRBJ1-4 . TRBV5-1 CASSSGPSTNEKLFF TGCGCCAGCAGCTCAGGACCCTCAACTAATGAAAAACTGTTTTTT
TRBD1 TRBJ2-5 once TRBV24-1 CATSDSVQGGGGETQYF TGTGCCACCAGTGATAGCGTACAGGGGGGTGGTGGAGAGACCCAGTACTTC
. TRBJ2-2 few TRBV7-9 CASSLISPGTGELFF TGTGCCAGCAGCTTAATCTCCCCGGGGACCGGGGAGCTGTTTTTT
TRBD2 TRBJ2-1 . TRBV10-3 CAISGGLAGGNEQFF TGTGCCATCAGTGGAGGGCTAGCGGGGGGGAATGAGCAGTTCTTC
. TRBJ2-3 . TRBV7-2 CASSLDTDTQYF TGTGCCAGCAGCTTAGATACAGATACGCAGTATTTT
. TRBJ1-1 few TRBV7-7 CSTSRTRGTEAFF TGCTCCACATCTAGAACCCGGGGCACTGAAGCTTTCTTT
. TRBJ2-1 . TRBV7-2 CASSLVAAYNEQFF TGTGCCAGCAGCTTAGTGGCAGCCTACAATGAGCAGTTCTTC
TRBD1 TRBJ2-2 . TRBV14 CASSITGVNTGELFF TGTGCCAGCAGCATTACAGGGGTTAACACCGGGGAGCTGTTTTTT
TRBD1 TRBJ1-3 once TRBV6-4 CASSDPGRCLQLEGDSETGNTIYF TGTGCCAGCAGTGACCCAGGGCGTTGCCTCCAATTAGAGGGGGACAGCGAAACTGGAAACACCATATATTTT
TRBD1 TRBJ1-2 . TRBV10-3 CAISARTGASLPSGYTF TGTGCCATCAGTGCCCGGACAGGGGCCTCACTACCCTCGGGGTACACCTTC
. TRBJ1-1 . TRBV27 CASSEYRTDTEAFF TGTGCCAGCAGTGAATACCGGACGGACACTGAAGCTTTCTTT
. TRBJ1-2 . TRBV5-1 CASSLGVSHGGYTF TGCGCCAGCAGCTTGGGGGTTAGCCACGGTGGCTACACCTTC
. TRBJ1-5 . TRBV7-2 CASSLELGAHQPQHF TGTGCCAGCAGCTTAGAATTGGGGGCGCATCAGCCCCAGCATTTT
. TRBJ1-5 . TRBV20-1 CSASQGWTNNQPQHF TGCAGTGCTAGTCAGGGGTGGACGAACAATCAGCCCCAGCATTTT
TRBD2 TRBJ2-5 . TRBV5-1 CASSLAGLAGGQETQYF TGCGCCAGCAGCTTGGCGGGACTAGCGGGGGGACAAGAGACCCAGTACTTC
. TRBJ2-3 . TRBV24-1 CATSDPTGPYTDTQYF TGTGCCACCAGTGATCCTACGGGGCCCTACACAGATACGCAGTATTTT